This TCR beta chain was observed in a study of T-cell reconstitution after alpha-beta-depleted transplantation in children. Preparation of the TCRbeta library used unique molecular identifiers. TCRdb processed the PCR reads anew with MiXCR; each CDR3 protein has one entry. The table includes approximately 170,000 distinct CDR3 sequences, 11% detected once. Germline values: CDR1 SEHNR, CDR2 FQNEAQ (reference sequence). The ends lost 4 bases at V and 0 bases at J; junction bases unmatched: 5. This CDR3 region has 15 residues. This clonotype was recorded at least ten times. The chain employs TRBV7-9 and TRBJ1-1; 7 positions agree with TRBD1. The clonotype originates from a boy between 2 and 15 years old with acute myeloid leukemia, due to receive a stem cell transplant. Sequenced here: PBMCs, sampled before TCRalphabeta/CD19-depleted stem cell transplant. CDR3 sequence (DNA): TGTGCCAGCAGCTCCCGGGGACAGATGAACACTGAAGCTTTCTTT. This sequence encodes CASSSRGQMNTEAFF.